Detailed here is one T cell receptor beta chain. Its antigen remains unidentified. Method: immunoSEQ multiplex PCR; TCRdb's copy keeps in-frame clones and lacks some. This table holds about 130,000 clones, about 88% found once. The data derive from a study of radiation and T cells in renal cell carcinoma. For the study at large: Nephrectomy followed 15 Gy stereotactic body radiation by 4 weeks.

Points from the study as a whole: In blood, top tumor clones expanded by 2 weeks, shrinking by 4. Without pretreatment biopsies, baseline tumor clonotype presence was undetermined.

Time point defined: baseline pretreatment blood. Treatment noted: 15 Gy SBRT to primary tumor, nephrectomy 4 weeks later. Radiation-treated patients gave blood at baseline, week 2 and week 4. This clonotype was obtained from a woman between 50 and 59 years old with renal cell carcinoma. The sample in question was blood, obtained from a patient whose treatment included radiotherapy and nephrectomy.

In DNA form, the CDR3 reads TGTGCCAGTAGTTTCTCTGGGGCCAACGTCCTGACTTTC. Translation gives CASSFSGANVLTF. The V and J genes are TRBV19 and TRBJ2-6; D gene ambiguous. CDR1 is LNHDA and CDR2 is SQIVND in the germline V gene (reference sequence). V was cut by 5 bases and J by 0 bases, with 2 bases left in between. The CDR3 is 13 amino acids.